This TCR beta chain was captured by sequencing in a study of T cell repertoires in cytomegalovirus infection. At the level of the study: Based on public TCR beta signatures, there were indications of CMV infection and of a matching HLA type. Whole-study results and caveats: Dominating the ex vivo response were HLA-C-restricted CMV-specific TCR beta clonotypes. Cumulative public TCR beta family frequency identified CMV carriers with the relevant HLA.

Regarding this clonotype: Its specificity is unknown.

One entry per CDR3 protein, called by TCRdb with MiXCR from the reads. The sample shows 400,000 or so distinct CDR3 sequences, roughly 30% of them seen only once. Germline V lookup: CDR1 ENHRY, CDR2 SYGVKD. The CDR3 is 18 amino acids. With 0 bases removed from V and 4 bases from J, the gap between germline ends came to 22 bases. Specimen: PBMCs. The sequence was obtained from a human donor in good health (CMV status not recorded). Some clones in this sample may be carry-over from other donors' samples. This sequence joins TRBV10-3 and TRBJ2-7; tentative D call: TRBD2 (7 bases). The CDR3 coding sequence is TGTGCCATCAGTGAGTCGCCAGGGGATTCGCGGGGGTTTTACGAGCAGTACTTC. Its protein is CAISESPGDSRGFYEQYF.